This passage covers 9 T cell receptor beta chains from one sample sequenced in a study of CD8 T cells in ankylosing spondylitis (dated by TCRdb to 2016 to 2017). The library was produced with 5' RACE. These reads were obtained on an Illumina HiSeq 2500. TCRdb trimmed public reads at Q25 via fastp, called clones via MiXCR and kept in-frame beta chains. A single entry per CDR3 protein holds the most common genes and DNA from its merged rows. Recorded for this sample are almost 400,000 distinct CDR3 sequences; 20% to 25% of them occurred a single time. Roughly a sixth of the sample comes from the top ten. The paper's findings and limits, for the study overall: Blood from ankylosing spondylitis patients appeared to be characterized by a TCR beta motif composed of under ten highly homologous amino acid variants.

Their recognized antigens are unknown. Input material: blood, either unsorted or a sorted T cell fraction (not recorded which). Receptor source: a male donor with ankylosing spondylitis.

The chain is built from TRBV19 and TRBJ2-3; D gene unclear. Germline V gene lookup returns CDR1 LNHDA and CDR2 SQIVND (reference sequence). Deletions cut 3 bases from V and 0 bases from J, with 7 bases between. The CDR3 is made up of 14 amino acids. CDR3 residues: CASSIQHSTDTQYF. The CDR3 nucleotides read TGTGCCAGTAGTATCCAACACAGCACAGATACGCAGTATTTT.

This clonotype was seen only a few times. The V gene is TRBV12-3 or TRBV12-4, the J gene TRBJ1-1; D is unclear. The CDR3 length is 11 residues. The V and J ends lost 3 bases and 7 bases respectively, with 6 bases between them. CDR3 loop: CASSFTGEAFF. CDR3 DNA: TGTGCCAGCAGTTTCACGGGTGAAGCTTTCTTT.

This clonotype appeared many times. The V gene is TRBV7-9, the J gene TRBJ2-7; D not certain. The CDR3 contains 14 residues. Looked up from germline, CDR1 is SEHNR and CDR2 is FQNEAQ (reference sequence). V was shortened by 1 base and J by 0 bases, with 7 bases between the two germline ends. The CDR3 DNA follows: TGTGCCAGCAGCTTAGTTCCCTTCTCCTACGAGCAGTACTTC. Protein product: CASSLVPFSYEQYF.

This clonotype was counted only a few times. CDR3 region: CAWSVQTGTQPQHF. The DNA for the CDR3 is TGTGCCTGGAGTGTACAAACAGGGACTCAGCCCCAGCATTTT. This chain uses TRBV30 with TRBJ1-5; D possibly corresponds to TRBD1 (6 bases). Germline CDR1 GTSNPN, CDR2 SVGIG (reference sequence). The CDR3 extends over 14 amino acids. With 0 bases removed from V and 6 bases from J, the gap between germline ends came to 12 bases.

V and J are TRBV12-3 or TRBV12-4 and TRBJ2-6, with TRBD1 matching over 9 bases. CDR3 length: 17 amino acids. The junction had 6 bases not matched to a gene; V was cut back by 2 bases and J by 4 bases. For the CDR3, the DNA is TGTGCCAGCAGTTTATGGGACAGGGTCTCCGGGGCCAACGTCCTGACTTTC. The encoded protein is CASSLWDRVSGANVLTF.

This clonotype has a count of ten or more. The V and J genes are TRBV20-1 and TRBJ2-6; perhaps TRBD1 as D (5 bases). The CDR3 length is 16 residues. Germline V gene lookup returns CDR1 DFQATT and CDR2 SNEGSKA (reference sequence). V lost 0 bases to trimming and J lost 0 bases, with 9 bases between them. The CDR3 region has the DNA TGCAGTGCTAGAGATCCAGGGTCCTCTGGGGCCAACGTCCTGACTTTC. Amino acid sequence: CSARDPGSSGANVLTF.

This clonotype was counted a few times. The gene calls are TRBV20-1 and TRBJ2-3; D uncertain. The length of the CDR3 is 14 residues. Germline-derived CDR1 and CDR2 are DFQATT and SNEGSKA (reference sequence). With 6 bases removed from V and 6 bases from J, the gap between germline ends came to 19 bases. In DNA form, the CDR3 reads TGCAGTGCCCCGTCTGGAAGACCTCTTGATACGCAGTATTTT. Amino acid sequence: CSAPSGRPLDTQYF.

The V call is TRBV12-3 or TRBV12-4, the J call TRBJ2-2; D is tentatively TRBD1 or TRBD2 (5 bases each). Trimming took off 6 bases at V and 0 bases at J, with 8 bases between the two ends. This CDR3 region has 14 residues. As DNA, the CDR3 is TGTGCCAGCAGCCGGGACGCGAACACCGGGGAGCTGTTTTTT. As protein: CASSRDANTGELFF.

V is TRBV6-5 and J is TRBJ2-1; the match to TRBD2 covers 7 bases. Germline CDR1 reads MNHEY; CDR2 reads SVGAGI. CDR3 length equals 17 residues. The V gene end was trimmed by 0 bases and the J gene end by 0 bases; junction bases not matched to a gene: 5. CDR3 loop: CASSYSGGQRSYNEQFF. DNA of the CDR3: TGTGCCAGCAGTTACTCGGGAGGGCAACGCTCCTACAATGAGCAGTTCTTC.